Here is one T cell receptor beta chain with its context. This record belongs to a study of blood T cell repertoires in COVID-19. Participant-given clinical history determined each cohort assignment. The protocol was immunoSEQ multiplex PCR, while the TCRdb copy is restricted to in-frame clones and leaves out a portion. The table includes about 150,000 clones, approximately 90% detected once. The V gene's germline CDR1 is SGHRS and CDR2 YFSETQ. The CDR3 extends over 14 amino acids. Trimming took off 0 bases at V and 3 bases at J, with 10 bases between the two ends. Sequencing was done on a sample of PBMCs or T cells enriched from blood (not recorded which). The chain carries TRBV5-1 and TRBJ2-7; D not resolved. This clonotype was obtained from a woman in her forties who had been exposed to COVID-19. CDR3 region: CASSLEQPSYEQYF. The CDR3 DNA follows: TGCGCCAGCAGCTTGGAACAGCCAAGCTACGAGCAGTACTTC.